This TCR beta chain emerged from a study of blood T cell repertoires in COVID-19. This CDR3 is built from 15 residues. The germline V gene has CDR1 MNHNS and CDR2 SASEGT. The V and J ends lost 0 bases and 11 bases respectively, with 14 bases between them. Sequenced by immunoSEQ multiplex PCR; TCRdb stores in-frame clones only, minus some. The table has more than 300,000 clones, roughly 90% seen once. The clonotype comes from a young man who had recovered from COVID-19. The sequencing input was peripheral blood. This chain joins TRBV6-1 and TRBJ1-6; D is possibly TRBD1 (6 bases). The CDR3 here is CASSEARGLLAPLHF. The CDR3 bases are TGTGCCAGCAGTGAAGCGCGGGGGCTGCTTGCACCCCTCCACTTT.